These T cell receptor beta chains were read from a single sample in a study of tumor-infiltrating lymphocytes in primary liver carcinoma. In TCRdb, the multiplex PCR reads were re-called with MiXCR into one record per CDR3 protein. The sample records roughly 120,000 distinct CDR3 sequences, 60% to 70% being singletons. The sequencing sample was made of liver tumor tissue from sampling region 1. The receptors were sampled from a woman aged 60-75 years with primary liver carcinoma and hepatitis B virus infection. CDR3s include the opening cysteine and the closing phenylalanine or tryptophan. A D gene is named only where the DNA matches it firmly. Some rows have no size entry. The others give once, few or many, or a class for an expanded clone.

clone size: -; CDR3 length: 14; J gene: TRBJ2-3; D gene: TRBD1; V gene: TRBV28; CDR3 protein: CASSKGQGTDTQYF; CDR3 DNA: TGTGCCAGCAGTAAGGGACAGGGCACAGATACGCAGTATTTT
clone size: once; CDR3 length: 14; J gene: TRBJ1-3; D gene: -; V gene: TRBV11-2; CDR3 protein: CANSWIGAGNSIYF; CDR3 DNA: TGTGCCAACAGCTGGATAGGGGCTGGAAACTCCATATATTTT
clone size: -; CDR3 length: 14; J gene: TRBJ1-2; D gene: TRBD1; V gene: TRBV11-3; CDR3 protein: CAGSDGQGMFGYTF; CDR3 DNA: TGTGCCGGCAGCGACGGACAGGGGATGTTTGGCTACACCTTC
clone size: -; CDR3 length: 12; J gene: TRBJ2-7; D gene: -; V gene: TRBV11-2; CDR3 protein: CAISLQSYEQYF; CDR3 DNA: TGTGCTATCAGCTTACAATCCTACGAGCAGTACTTC
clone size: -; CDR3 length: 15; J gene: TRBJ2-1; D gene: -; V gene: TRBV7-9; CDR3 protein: CASSLEGARGSEQFF; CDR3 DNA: TGTGCCAGCAGCTTGGAGGGGGCTAGGGGCAGTGAGCAGTTCTTC
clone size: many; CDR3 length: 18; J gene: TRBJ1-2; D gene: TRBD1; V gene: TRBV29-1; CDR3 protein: CSVELTPGQGPANYGYTF; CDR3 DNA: TGCAGCGTGGAACTAACCCCGGGACAGGGACCCGCTAACTATGGCTACACCTTC
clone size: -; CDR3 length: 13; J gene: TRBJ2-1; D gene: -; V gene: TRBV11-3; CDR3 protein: CASTGAGYNEQFF; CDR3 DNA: TGTGCCAGCACGGGGGCCGGGTACAATGAACAGTTCTTC
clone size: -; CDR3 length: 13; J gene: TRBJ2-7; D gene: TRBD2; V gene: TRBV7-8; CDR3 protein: CASSLAGLADWNF; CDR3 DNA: TGTGCCAGCAGCTTAGCGGGACTAGCGGACTGGAACTTC
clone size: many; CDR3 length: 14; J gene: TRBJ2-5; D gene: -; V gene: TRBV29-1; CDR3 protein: CSVEDLGPQETQYF; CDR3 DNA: TGCAGCGTTGAAGATCTCGGGCCCCAAGAGACCCAGTACTTC
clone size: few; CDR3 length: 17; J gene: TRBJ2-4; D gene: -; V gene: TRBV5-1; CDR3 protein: CASSLSRYQGIGDIQYF; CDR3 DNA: TGCGCCAGCAGCTTGTCCCGCTACCAGGGGATTGGGGACATTCAGTACTTC
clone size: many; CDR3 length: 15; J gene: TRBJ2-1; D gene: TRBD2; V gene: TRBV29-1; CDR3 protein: CSVDSGTSGYNEQFF; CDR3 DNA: TGCAGCGTTGACTCCGGGACTAGCGGTTACAATGAGCAGTTCTTC
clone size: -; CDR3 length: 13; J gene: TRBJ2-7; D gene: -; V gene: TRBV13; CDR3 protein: CASGISRSYEQYF; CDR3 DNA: TGTGCCAGCGGCATCAGTCGCTCCTACGAGCAGTACTTC
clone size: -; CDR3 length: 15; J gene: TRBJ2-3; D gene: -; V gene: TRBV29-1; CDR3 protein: CSVATNGSGADMQYF; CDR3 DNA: TGTAGCGTCGCGACTAACGGGAGTGGGGCAGATATGCAGTATTTT
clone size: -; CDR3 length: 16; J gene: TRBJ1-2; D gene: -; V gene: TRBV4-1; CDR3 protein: CARSLREGTTDYGYTF; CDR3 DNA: TGCGCCAGGAGCCTCAGAGAAGGTACGACGGACTATGGCTACACCTTC
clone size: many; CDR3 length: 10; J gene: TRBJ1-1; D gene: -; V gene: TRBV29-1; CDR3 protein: CSVDQGSAFF; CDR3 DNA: TGCAGCGTTGATCAGGGATCGGCTTTCTTT
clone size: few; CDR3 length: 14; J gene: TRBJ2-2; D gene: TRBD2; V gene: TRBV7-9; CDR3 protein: CASSYSGRTGELFF; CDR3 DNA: TGTGCCAGCAGTTACAGCGGGAGGACCGGGGAGCTGTTTTTT
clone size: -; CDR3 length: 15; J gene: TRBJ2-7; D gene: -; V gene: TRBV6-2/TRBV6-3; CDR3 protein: CAGTFRRGRNYKQYF; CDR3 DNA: TGTGCCGGCACCTTTCGACGGGGGCGAAACTACAAGCAGTACTTC
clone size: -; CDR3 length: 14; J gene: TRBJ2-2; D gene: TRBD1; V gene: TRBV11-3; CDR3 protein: CAISLGQGTGKLFF; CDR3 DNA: TGTGCCATCAGCTTGGGACAGGGGACCGGGAAGCTGTTTTTT
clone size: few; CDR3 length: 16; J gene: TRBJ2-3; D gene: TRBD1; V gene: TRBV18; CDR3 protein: CASSPPETGGTDTQYF; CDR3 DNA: TGTGCCAGCTCACCACCGGAAACAGGGGGCACAGATACGCAGTATTTT
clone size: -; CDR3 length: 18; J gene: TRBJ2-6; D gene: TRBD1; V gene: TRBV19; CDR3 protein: CASSGSQGGSSGADVLTF; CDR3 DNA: TGTGCCAGTAGTGGGTCACAGGGGGGCTCCTCTGGGGCCGACGTCCTGACTTTC
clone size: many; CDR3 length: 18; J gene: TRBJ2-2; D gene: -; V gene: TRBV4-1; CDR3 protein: CASSRIFFGALPTGELFF; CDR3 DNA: TGCGCCAGCAGCAGAATCTTCTTCGGGGCCCTTCCCACCGGGGAGCTGTTTTTT
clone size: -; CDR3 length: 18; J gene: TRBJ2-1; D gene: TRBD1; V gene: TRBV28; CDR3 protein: CASSLSQGLGSLNEEQFF; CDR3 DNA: TGTGCCAGCAGTTTATCACAGGGGCTGGGATCTCTCAATGAGGAGCAGTTCTTC
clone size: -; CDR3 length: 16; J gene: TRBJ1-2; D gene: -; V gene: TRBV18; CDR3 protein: CASSPSQQGTNYGYTF; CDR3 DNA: TGTGCCAGCTCACCAAGCCAGCAGGGAACGAACTATGGCTACACCTTC
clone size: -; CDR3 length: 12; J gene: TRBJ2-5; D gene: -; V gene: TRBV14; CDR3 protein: CVSSPDLGTQYF; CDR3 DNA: TGTGTCAGTAGCCCAGACTTGGGGACCCAGTACTTC
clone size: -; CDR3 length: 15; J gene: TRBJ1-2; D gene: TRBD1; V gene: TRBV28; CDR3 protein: CASSPGGGAGYGYTF; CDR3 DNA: TGTGCCAGCAGTCCGGGAGGGGGCGCAGGCTATGGCTACACCTTC
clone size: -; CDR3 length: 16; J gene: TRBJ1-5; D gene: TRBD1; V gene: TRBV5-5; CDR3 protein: CAGSPGHRGRNQPQHF; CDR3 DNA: TGTGCCGGCAGCCCAGGGCACAGGGGCCGGAATCAGCCCCAGCATTTT
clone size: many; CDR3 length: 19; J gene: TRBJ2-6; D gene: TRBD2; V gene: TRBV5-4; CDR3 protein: CASSQGGTSGNSGANVLTF; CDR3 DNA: TGTGCCAGCAGCCAGGGGGGGACTAGCGGGAACTCTGGGGCCAACGTCCTGACTTTC
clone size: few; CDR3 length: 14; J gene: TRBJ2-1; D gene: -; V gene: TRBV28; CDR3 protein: CASTPARDFFEQFF; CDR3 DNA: TGTGCCAGCACTCCAGCTAGGGACTTTTTTGAGCAGTTCTTC
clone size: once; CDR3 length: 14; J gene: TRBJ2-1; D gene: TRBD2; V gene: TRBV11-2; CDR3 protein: CASSPSGVAGKQFF; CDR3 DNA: TGTGCCAGCAGCCCCTCGGGAGTAGCGGGGAAGCAGTTCTTC
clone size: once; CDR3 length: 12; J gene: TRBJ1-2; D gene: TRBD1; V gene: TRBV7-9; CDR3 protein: CASNLDRDSYTF; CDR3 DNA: TGTGCCAGCAACCTTGACAGGGATAGCTACACCTTC
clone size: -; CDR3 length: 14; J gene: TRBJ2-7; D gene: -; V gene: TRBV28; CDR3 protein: CATVGGTLRNEQYF; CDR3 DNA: TGTGCCACCGTCGGAGGAACCCTACGGAACGAGCAGTACTTC
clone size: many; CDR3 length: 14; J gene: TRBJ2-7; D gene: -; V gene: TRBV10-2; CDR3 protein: CASSESTALYEQYF; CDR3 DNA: TGCGCCAGCAGTGAGTCCACTGCCCTTTACGAGCAGTACTTC
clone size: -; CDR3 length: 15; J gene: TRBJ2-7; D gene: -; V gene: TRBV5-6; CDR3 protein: CASNFRGTAVYEQYF; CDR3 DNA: TGTGCCAGCAACTTTAGGGGGACTGCAGTCTACGAGCAGTATTTC
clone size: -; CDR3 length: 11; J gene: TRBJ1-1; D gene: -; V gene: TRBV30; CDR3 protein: CAWSVRDGAFF; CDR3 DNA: TGTGCCTGGAGTGTGAGGGACGGGGCTTTCTTT
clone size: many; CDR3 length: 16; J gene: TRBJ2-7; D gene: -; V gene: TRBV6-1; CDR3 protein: CASSNRVTVPSYEQYF; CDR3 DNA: TGTGCCAGCAGTAACCGGGTGACAGTCCCCTCCTACGAGCAGTACTTC
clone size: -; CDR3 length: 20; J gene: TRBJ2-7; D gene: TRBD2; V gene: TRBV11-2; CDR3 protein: CASSAISRLAGGKKPYEQYF; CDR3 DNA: TGTGCCAGCAGCGCCATTTCCCGACTAGCGGGAGGGAAGAAACCTTACGAGCAATACTTC
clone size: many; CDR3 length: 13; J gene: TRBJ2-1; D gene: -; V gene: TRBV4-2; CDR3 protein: CASSHPGGNEQFF; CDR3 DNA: TGTGCCAGCAGCCACCCTGGGGGCAATGAGCAGTTCTTC
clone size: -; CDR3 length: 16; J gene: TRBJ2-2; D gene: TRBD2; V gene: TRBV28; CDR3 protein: CASSFILAGVAGELFF; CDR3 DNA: TGTGCCAGCAGTTTTATCCTAGCGGGAGTGGCCGGGGAGCTGTTTTTT
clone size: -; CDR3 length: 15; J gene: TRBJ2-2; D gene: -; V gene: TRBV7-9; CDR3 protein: CTSRPGSAGAGELFF; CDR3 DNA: TGTACCAGTAGGCCTGGGTCCGCAGGCGCCGGGGAGCTGTTTTTT
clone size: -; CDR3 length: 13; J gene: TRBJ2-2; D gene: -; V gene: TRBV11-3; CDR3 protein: CGSSPLGSRELFF; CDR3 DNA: TGTGGCAGCAGCCCCCTGGGTTCCAGGGAGCTGTTTTTT
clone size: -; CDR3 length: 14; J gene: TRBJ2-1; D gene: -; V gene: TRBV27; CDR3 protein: CASSFGQSGNEQFF; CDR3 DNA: TGTGCCAGCAGTTTCGGACAGAGTGGCAATGAGCAGTTCTTC
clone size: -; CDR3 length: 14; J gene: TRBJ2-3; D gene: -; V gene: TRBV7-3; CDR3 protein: CASSSDQCANTQYF; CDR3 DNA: TGTGCCAGCAGCTCGGATCAGTGCGCAAATACGCAGTATTTT
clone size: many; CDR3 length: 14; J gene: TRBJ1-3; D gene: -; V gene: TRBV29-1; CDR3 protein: CSVTDTNSGNTIYF; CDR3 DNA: TGCAGCGTTACCGACACCAACTCTGGAAACACCATATATTTT
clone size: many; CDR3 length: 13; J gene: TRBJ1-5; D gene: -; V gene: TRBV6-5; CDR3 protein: CASSYAGGQPQHF; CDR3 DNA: TGTGCCAGCAGTTACGCGGGGGGTCAGCCCCAGCATTTT
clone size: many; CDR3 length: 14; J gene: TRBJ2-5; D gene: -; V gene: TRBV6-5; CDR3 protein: CASSLWTAKETQYF; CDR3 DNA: TGTGCCAGCAGCCTTTGGACAGCCAAAGAGACCCAGTACTTC
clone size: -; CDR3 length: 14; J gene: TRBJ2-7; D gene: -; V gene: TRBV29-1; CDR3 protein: CIVAGIARTYEQYF; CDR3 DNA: TGCATCGTGGCTGGAATAGCGAGAACCTACGAGCAGTACTTC
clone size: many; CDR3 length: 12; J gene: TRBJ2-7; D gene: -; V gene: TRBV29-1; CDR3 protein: CSVDGFDNEQYF; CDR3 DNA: TGCAGCGTTGACGGGTTTGACAACGAGCAGTACTTC
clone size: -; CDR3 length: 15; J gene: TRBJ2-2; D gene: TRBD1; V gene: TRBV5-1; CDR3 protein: CASSLGQGAAGQLFF; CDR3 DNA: TGCGCCAGCAGCCTGGGACAGGGGGCTGCGGGTCAGTTGTTTTTT
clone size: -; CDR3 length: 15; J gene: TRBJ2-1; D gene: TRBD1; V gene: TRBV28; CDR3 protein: CASSLSDRGANEQFF; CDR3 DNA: TGTGCCAGCAGTTTATCGGACAGGGGTGCGAATGAGCAGTTCTTC
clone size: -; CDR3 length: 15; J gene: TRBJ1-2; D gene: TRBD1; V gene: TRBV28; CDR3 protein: CASRGDSPTNYGYTF; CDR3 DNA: TGTGCCAGCAGGGGGGACAGCCCCACTAACTATGGCTACACCTTC
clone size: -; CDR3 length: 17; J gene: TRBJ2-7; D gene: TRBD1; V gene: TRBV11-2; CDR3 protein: CASSWNTGQVGRYEQYF; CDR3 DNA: TGTGCCAGCAGCTGGAACACGGGACAGGTGGGCCGTTACGAGCAGTACTTC
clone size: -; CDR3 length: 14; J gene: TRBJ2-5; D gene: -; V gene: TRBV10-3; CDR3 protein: CAIGESAAQETQYF; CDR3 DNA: TGTGCCATCGGCGAGTCGGCAGCCCAAGAGACCCAGTACTTC
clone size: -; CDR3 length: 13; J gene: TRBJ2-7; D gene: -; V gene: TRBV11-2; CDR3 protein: CASSSRGGREQYF; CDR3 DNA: TGTGCCAGCAGTTCGAGGGGTGGCCGGGAGCAGTACTTC
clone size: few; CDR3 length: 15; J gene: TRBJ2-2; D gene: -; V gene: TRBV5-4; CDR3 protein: CASSPGTLVAGELFF; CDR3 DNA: TGTGCCAGCAGTCCCGGGACATTGGTAGCCGGGGAGCTGTTTTTT
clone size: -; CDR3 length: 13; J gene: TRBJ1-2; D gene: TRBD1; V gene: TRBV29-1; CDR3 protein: CSVGRGGERGSTF; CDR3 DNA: TGCAGCGTTGGAAGAGGGGGCGAAAGAGGCTCCACCTTC